Detailed here is one TCR beta chain. The data were obtained in a study of blood T cell repertoires in COVID-19. Study-level information: Researchers got acute and convalescent COVID-19 samples from the United States, Italy and Spain. Sources were T cells, B-cell-depleted T cells, or PBMCs; the material itself was cDNA or gDNA.

Under the authors' procedure: Amplification from reference gene primers served as the basis for estimated nucleated cell counts. The assay was immunoSEQ multiplex PCR, and TCRdb's table has in-frame clones only and misses some. D and trimming were read from the DNA, whereas the V and J calls and clone size are those reported in that table. The sample lists tens of thousands of clones, approximately 88% occurring once. V shed 3 bases and J shed 6 bases, with 10 bases lying between them. Germline V CDR1 and CDR2: LNHDA, SQIVND (reference sequence). The CDR3 totals 13 residues. The J gene is TRBJ2-3, the V gene TRBV19, with D tentatively TRBD2 (5 bases). The receptor was derived from a woman aged 55-69 years with acute or convalescent COVID-19. Sequencing used peripheral blood. CDR3 DNA: TGTGCCAGTAGTATCGGAGGTGGGGATACGCAGTATTTT. Residues: CASSIGGGDTQYF.